This entry features one TCR beta chain sequence. The specificity of this receptor is unknown. Per-nucleotide qualities are absent, and no much larger clonotype sits a single base away. Every sample was amplified as two independent genomic DNA replicates, using 0.5 to 0.6 ug for blood and roughly 1.4 ug for tumor or normal breast. TCRB sequencing of genomic DNA was carried out with the ImmunoSeq Intro kit according to the manufacturer's instructions. Multiplex PCR ran about 29 cycles with proprietary primers and spike-in control sequences for absolute quantification. An 87-bp fragment spanning the CDR3 and flanking V and J genes was sequenced with single-end 150-bp reads. Each lane of an Illumina MiSeq using version 3.0 chemistry carried seven multiplexed samples, with two replicates per sample. The authors' pipeline ran thus. Raw data were processed with the vendor's proprietary pipeline, and both replicates were merged into a single result per sample. A clonotype was defined as productive rearrangements that share the same V-gene family, CDR3 amino acid sequence and J-gene segment. To compute clonality, the normalized Shannon entropy (Pielou evenness) of TCRB abundances was subtracted from 1. To estimate T cell density, the total number of templates was divided by the number of input cells, which was inferred from the amount of DNA input. Recon was used with default parameters to estimate total repertoire diversity and clonality. A clonotype was considered tumor-enriched if its abundance in tumor exceeded 0.1% and was at least 32-fold higher than its abundance in normal breast. Drawn from immuneACCESS, this table holds only the in-frame rearrangements with V and J called that TCRdb kept. Clones are partly lost; checked studies trace under half to an unresolved V gene and leave the rest unexplained. That table is the source of V, J and clone size, and D and trimming were worked out from the DNA. This sample holds fewer than 80,000 clones; approximately 84% were observed only once. The top ten clonotypes cover about 4.4% of the sample.

This entry comes from a study of early stage breast cancer tumors (TCRdb year 2017). Broadly, across the study: Of the approximately 15 invasive breast tumors, approximately 11 were found to be estrogen receptor-positive, progesterone receptor-positive and HER2-negative. Of the approximately 12 ER+/PR+/HER2- tumors, eight were classified as invasive ductal carcinomas and four as invasive lobular carcinomas. The samples as a whole yielded a few million detected templates, corresponding to nearly 1,100,000 unique clonotypes. A read coverage of roughly 10-fold per sample was achieved on average. Broader findings and caveats from the paper: Compared with adjacent normal breast tissue, tumors had approximately 2.7-fold higher T cell density and higher clonality. Chain pairing and functional markers such as CD4, CD8 and FOXP3 were not captured by bulk genomic DNA sequencing of unsorted cells. Enriched TCRB sequences shared across patients were found to be mostly commonly generated sequences that were unlikely to play an important role in the tumor microenvironment. Greater similarity was observed between blood and normal breast repertoires than between blood and tumor repertoires, and tumor was distinguished from normal in most of the 16 patients when each tissue was compared with blood. The small cohort size prevented analysis by tumor subtype.

The study profiled bulk TCR beta-chain repertoires in matched peripheral blood, tumor and adjacent normal breast tissue taken from some 15 patients with early-stage breast cancer. Before surgery, about 4.5-11 mL of whole blood was collected into EDTA tubes and then processed within 2 hours. Ficoll-Paque centrifugation in SepMate-50 tubes was used to isolate peripheral blood mononuclear cells. PBMCs were cryopreserved in roughly 90% FBS with about 10% DMSO in aliquots of roughly 1.9 to 4.5 million cells and stored in liquid nitrogen. The Qiagen AllPrep DNA/RNA Mini kit was used for genomic DNA extraction. Sequenced: blood. The sequence came from a person in their 40s with breast cancer.

The bases read TGTGCCAGCAGCTCAGGGACGGATGGCAATCAGCCCCAGCATTTT. This translates into CASSSGTDGNQPQHF. The rearranged segments are TRBV6-1 and TRBJ1-5; TRBD1 is perhaps the D gene, given 5 matching bases. V gives up 6 bases and J gives up 2 bases, and the segment between their germline ends measures 14 bases. The CDR3 has 15 amino acids, counting the end cysteine and phenylalanine. The retained sequence is limited to the CDR3, 45 bases, with the frame set at the first base. CDR1 MNHNS and CDR2 SASEGT were looked up in the germline V gene.